The 15 T cell receptor beta chains below all came from one sample that was sequenced in a study of T cell changes during pregnancy in multiple sclerosis. The method was immunoSEQ multiplex PCR; TCRdb's version includes in-frame clones alone and lacks a portion of them. This table holds under 80,000 clones, approximately 88% found once. The sample was peripheral blood, taken in the first trimester of pregnancy. The receptors originated from a female donor with multiple sclerosis, enrolled in a pregnancy study.

This clone has a single count. This sequence joins TRBV2 and TRBJ1-1; 7 positions match TRBD1. V gave up 7 bases and J gave up 6 bases; unmatched junction bases: 8. CDR3 size: 13 residues. From germline, CDR1 is SNHLY and CDR2 FYNNEI. The CDR3 region is CASNLGQLSEAFF. CDR3 bases: TGTGCCAGCAACCTGGGACAGCTTTCTGAAGCTTTCTTT.

This chain uses TRBV2 with TRBJ2-7; D perhaps matches TRBD2 (5 bases). The CDR3 runs 14 residues. Germline V CDR1 and CDR2: SNHLY, FYNNEI. V lost 7 bases and J lost 3, with 16 bases in between. The CDR3 sequence: CASKASGTSYEQYF. In nucleotides, the CDR3 is TGTGCCAGCAAGGCGAGTGGAACTAGCTACGAGCAGTACTTC.

The chain couples TRBV5-1 to TRBJ2-3, with a weak D call TRBD1 (6 bases). Trimming left V 0 bases short and J 0 bases short, with 11 bases between. This CDR3 region has 16 residues. Looked up from germline, CDR1 is SGHRS and CDR2 is YFSETQ. CDR3: CASSLGQARSTDTQYF. The CDR3 DNA reads as TGCGCCAGCAGCTTGGGACAGGCTAGAAGCACAGATACGCAGTATTTT.

The CDR3 DNA follows: TGCGCCAGCAGTGGTACTAGCGGGAGCTCAGGCGAGCAGTACTTC. Protein product: CASSGTSGSSGEQYF. This chain links TRBV10-2 with TRBJ2-7, with 11 nucleotides matching TRBD2. V shed 4 bases, J shed 6 bases, and the junction held 8 bases outside the gene matches. The germline V gene has CDR1 WSHSY and CDR2 SAAADI. The CDR3 has 15 residues.

The chain is built from TRBV7-2 and TRBJ1-2; 8 positions agree with TRBD1. The CDR3 spans 14 residues. Germline values: CDR1 SGHTA, CDR2 FQGNSA. The trim removed 7 bases at V and 1 base at J, leaving 5 bases unmatched. The DNA of the CDR3 is TGTGCCAGCACCAGGGGGCAGCTTAACTATGGCTACACCTTC. It specifies CASTRGQLNYGYTF.

The chain is built from TRBV7-2 and TRBJ1-1; D is ambiguous. Per the germline V gene, CDR1 is SGHTA and CDR2 is FQGNSA. There are 16 residues in the CDR3. Trimming removed 0 bases at V and 7 bases at J, with 18 bases between. As DNA, the CDR3 is TGTGCCAGCAGCTTAGCTAGACGGAGGATAAGTAATGAAGCTTTCTTT. It translates to CASSLARRRISNEAFF.

The gene calls are TRBV18 and TRBJ2-7, with 7 bases lining up with TRBD2. In germline, CDR1 is KGHSH, CDR2 LQKENI. V lost 0 bases, J lost 7 bases, and 0 bases stayed unmatched. CDR3 length equals 12 residues. The CDR3 region is CASSPPLAEQYF. The CDR3 region has the DNA TGTGCCAGCTCACCACCACTAGCGGAGCAGTACTTC.

V and J are TRBV29-1 and TRBJ2-2, with a tentative D call TRBD2 (6 bases). This CDR3 has 14 residues. V lost 6 bases and J 6 bases, leaving 17 bases between the germline ends. From germline, CDR1 is SQVTM and CDR2 ANQGSEA. CDR3 residues: CSVRGGMVAGELFF. CDR3 nucleotide sequence: TGCAGCGTCCGGGGAGGTATGGTGGCCGGGGAGCTGTTTTTT.

This chain uses TRBV6-4 with TRBJ2-6; no reliable D call. The CDR3 has 15 amino acids. Germline lookup yields CDR1 MRHNA and CDR2 SNTAGT. The ends were cut back, 3 bases at V and 0 bases at J, with 6 bases in the middle. For the CDR3, the DNA is TGTGCCAGCAGTGAACACAACTCTGGGGCCAACGTCCTGACTTTC. It encodes CASSEHNSGANVLTF.

The chain combines TRBV7-3 with TRBJ2-5, with 12 bases fitting TRBD1. Unmatched junction bases numbered 5, after V lost 4 bases and J lost 5 bases. Germline CDR1 is SGHTA and CDR2 is FQGTGA. This CDR3 spans 15 amino acids. The CDR3 sequence: CASSSGTGGLETQYF. Here the CDR3 DNA reads TGTGCCAGCAGCTCCGGGACAGGGGGCTTGGAGACCCAGTACTTC.

This clone was seen many times. Different DNA sequences within this sample yield the same CDR3. The rearrangement uses TRBV10-3 and TRBJ2-7; D may be TRBD1 (6 bases). Deletions cut 7 bases from V and 2 bases from J, with 12 bases between. The CDR3 has 13 residues. Per germline, CDR1 ENHRY and CDR2 SYGVKD. The CDR3 DNA reads TGTGCCATCACCGCGGACAGAACCTACGAGCAGTACTTC. It translates to CAITADRTYEQYF.

V and J are TRBV13 and TRBJ2-3, with 12 bases lining up with TRBD2. This CDR3 is 16 amino acids long. Germline assignment: CDR1 PRHDT and CDR2 FYEKMQ (reference sequence). V was clipped by 4 bases and J by 2 bases; unmatched bases: 4. This CDR3 is CASSSGLAGYTDTQYF. Written as DNA, the CDR3 is TGTGCCAGCAGCTCGGGACTAGCGGGTTACACAGATACGCAGTATTTT.

The V and J genes are TRBV7-2 and TRBJ1-5, with 9 bases aligning to TRBD1. Losses at the gene ends were 5 bases for V and 0 bases for J; bases not matched to a gene: 11. The CDR3 runs 18 residues. Germline V gene data show CDR1 as SGHTA and CDR2 as FQGNSA. As DNA, the CDR3 is TGTGCCAGCAGCCCGGGACAGGGCTCCCTGTATAGCAATCAGCCCCAGCATTTT. It yields the protein CASSPGQGSLYSNQPQHF.

The chain has TRBV14 and TRBJ2-1; TRBD2 might be the D (6 bases). The V and J ends lost 10 bases and 0 bases respectively, with 13 bases between them. CDR3 length: 14 amino acids. CDR1 is SGHDN and CDR2 is FVKESK in the germline V gene. CDR3 region: CATQAGSSYNEQFF. The DNA of the CDR3 is TGTGCCACCCAAGCCGGGAGCTCCTACAATGAGCAGTTCTTC.

The CDR3 sequence: CASSEGGDRAEAFF. CDR3 nucleotide sequence: TGTGCCAGCAGTGAAGGGGGGGATAGGGCTGAAGCTTTCTTT. V gene TRBV28 combines with J gene TRBJ1-1; a weak D match, TRBD1 (6 bases). V gave up 5 bases and J gave up 6 bases, with 16 bases separating them. The CDR3 is 14 residues long. Germline lookup yields CDR1 MDHEN and CDR2 SYDVKM. Full variable domain (missing parts from reference TRBV28 and TRBJ1-1): DVKVTQSSRYLVKRTGEKVFLECVQDMDHENMFWYRQDPGLGLRLIYFSYDVKMKEKGDIPEGYSVSREKKERFSLILESASTNQTSMYLCASSEGGDRAEAFFGQGTRLTVV.